The rows below give T cell receptor beta chains drawn from one sample of a study of blood T cell repertoires in COVID-19. The repertoire was sequenced with immunoSEQ multiplex PCR; TCRdb's copy has only in-frame clones and lacks some. The sample consists of about 200,000 clones, roughly 80% of them appearing once. Sequences were obtained from peripheral blood. These receptors were obtained from a man aged 45-65 years who had recovered from COVID-19. The CDR3 runs from the conserved cysteine through the conserved F or W. The D gene is left open where the match is weak.

TRBV3-1/TRBV3-2	TRBD2	TRBJ2-3	CASLLADYTDTQYF
TRBV5-4	TRBD2	TRBJ2-7	CASSYVLAGVYEQYF
TRBV5-1	.	TRBJ1-2	CASSLGTTNYGYTF
TRBV30	TRBD1	TRBJ1-2	CAWRTRTGDGYTF
TRBV28	.	TRBJ1-1	CASSLQQVNYEAFF
TRBV24-1	.	TRBJ2-5	CATSDASDSQETQYF
TRBV3-1/TRBV3-2	.	TRBJ2-2	CASRQQQGTGELFF
TRBV7-9	.	TRBJ2-3	CASSISGIADTQYF
TRBV4-1	TRBD2	TRBJ2-2	CASSLRLAGYRNTGELFF
TRBV9	.	TRBJ2-7	CASSAGDSVGYEQYF
TRBV19	.	TRBJ1-1	CASSIAMNTEAFF
TRBV6-5	.	TRBJ2-3	CASRDYHTDTQYF
TRBV7-9	TRBD1	TRBJ1-2	CASSVGTGALYGYTF
TRBV7-9	TRBD2	TRBJ2-7	CASSLVGGRSSYEQYF
TRBV3-1/TRBV3-2	TRBD1	TRBJ1-4	CASSQEQGEKLFF
TRBV5-1	TRBD1	TRBJ1-1	CASSLFGTDTFMNTEAFF
TRBV29-1	TRBD1	TRBJ1-6	CSVLQGEVNSPLHF
TRBV11-2	.	TRBJ2-2	CASRLLGSAGELFF
TRBV9	.	TRBJ1-5	CASSVAVGGSQPQHF
TRBV7-2	.	TRBJ1-1	CASSLEPTNTEAFF
TRBV4-3	TRBD2	TRBJ2-7	CASSQGRREWGEQYF
TRBV10-1	TRBD1	TRBJ1-2	CASSEGQGAGYTF
TRBV7-3	TRBD2	TRBJ2-2	CASSSGTIPGELFF
TRBV19	TRBD1	TRBJ1-1	CASSRGQGVPEAFF
TRBV5-4	.	TRBJ2-3	CASSLGGGTDTQYF
TRBV6-1	.	TRBJ2-1	CASSEAGDLYNEQFF
TRBV9	TRBD1	TRBJ1-2	CASSVGTALNYGYTF
TRBV29-1	.	TRBJ2-3	CSVEDRFSGTDTQYF
TRBV5-1	.	TRBJ2-3	CASRIGSTDTQYF
TRBV27	TRBD2	TRBJ2-1	CASSVPPGLAGSFSNNEQFF
TRBV5-1	.	TRBJ1-5	CASSLGGVDQPQHF
TRBV6-6	TRBD2	TRBJ2-7	CASKQAGAREQYF
TRBV5-4	TRBD2	TRBJ2-7	CASSFGTSGRVLAYEQYF
TRBV11-1	.	TRBJ1-1	CASSLLRNTEAFF
TRBV27	.	TRBJ2-7	CASSKLGEQYF
TRBV9	TRBD2	TRBJ2-7	CASSAGLGLVINEQYF
TRBV18	.	TRBJ1-1	CASSPTQGNTEAFF
TRBV6-6	.	TRBJ1-2	CASSYPENYGYTF
TRBV7-8	.	TRBJ2-5	CASSLVEGRDETQYF
TRBV7-2	.	TRBJ2-3	CASSPHDPGTDTQYF
TRBV27	TRBD1	TRBJ1-4	CASSLGTGGSNEKLFF
TRBV27	TRBD1	TRBJ2-7	CASWDSPYEQYF
TRBV11-3	TRBD1	TRBJ2-3	CASSSRTGQITDTQYF
TRBV28	.	TRBJ1-1	CASSLSQGTTNTEAFF
TRBV4-1	.	TRBJ1-5	CASSQDSQSNQPQHF
TRBV6-5	.	TRBJ1-2	CASIKRGGGYTF
TRBV6-5	.	TRBJ1-1	CASSSRGSISTEAFF
TRBV6-1	TRBD1	TRBJ1-5	CASSEFPWDRGQYSNQPQHF
TRBV19	.	TRBJ1-2	CASAYEFNYGYTF
TRBV6-1	TRBD2	TRBJ2-1	CASSLLAGDYNEQFF
TRBV7-8	TRBD1	TRBJ2-1	CASSLVGQGANEQFF
TRBV15	TRBD2	TRBJ2-7	CATSRVLAGVEQYF
TRBV30	.	TRBJ2-3	CAWGSGDTQYF
TRBV2	.	TRBJ2-3	CASSEGSRTQYF
TRBV7-9	.	TRBJ2-1	CASSSRGGTANNEQFF
TRBV18	TRBD1	TRBJ2-2	CASSATGFSGELFF
TRBV21-1	.	TRBJ2-1	CASSKALPSGSVSSYNEQFF
TRBV28	TRBD1	TRBJ1-5	CASTTGQGGNQPQHF
TRBV5-6	TRBD2	TRBJ2-1	CASGTSGSLYNEQFF
TRBV7-9	.	TRBJ1-1	CASSPTYGATEAFF